These 14 T cell receptor beta chains came from one sample sequenced in a study of PD-1 and CTLA-4 blockade in melanoma. The repertoire was sequenced with immunoSEQ multiplex PCR; TCRdb's copy has only in-frame clones and lacks some. The table has about 31,000 clones, approximately 90% seen once. The sequencing used CD8+ T cells from peripheral blood, collected from a patient given anti-PD-1 treatment. Every receptor here comes from a human donor with melanoma.

The chain recombines TRBV27 with TRBJ2-5; 8 bases fit TRBD1. The J segment lost 1 base and the V segment lost 7 bases, leaving 5 bases of the junction unmatched. The CDR3 is 14 amino acids. Germline V gene lookup returns CDR1 MNHEY and CDR2 SMNVEV (reference sequence). CDR3 sequence (DNA): TGTGCCAGCAAATTCGGACAGGGCCAAGAGACCCAGTACTTC. Translated, it gives CASKFGQGQETQYF.

The rearrangement links TRBV12-3 or TRBV12-4 to TRBJ2-1; D remains unclear. The CDR3 is 12 amino acids. The V end lost 1 base, the J end lost 7 bases, and 5 bases lay between the germline ends. The CDR3 protein is CASSLGVNEQFF. In nucleotides, the CDR3 is TGTGCCAGCAGTTTAGGAGTGAATGAGCAGTTCTTC.

V gene TRBV28 combines with J gene TRBJ2-1; the D is unclear. The length of the CDR3 is 13 residues. Between the trimmed V and J ends, which lost 7 bases and 6 bases, there was a span of 13 bases. Germline V CDR1 and CDR2: MDHEN, SYDVKM. DNA for the CDR3: TGTGCCAGCAAGAGGAAGGATTTCAATGAGCAGTTCTTC. The encoded protein is CASKRKDFNEQFF.

The chain is built from TRBV7-2 and TRBJ2-2; TRBD1 matches 7 bases. The junction had 17 bases not matched to a gene; V was cut back by 5 bases and J by 8 bases. The CDR3 loop spans 17 amino acids. Per the germline V gene, CDR1 is SGHTA and CDR2 is FQGNSA. For the CDR3, the DNA is TGTGCCAGCAGCCCCATTAGACCTGACAGGGTTGTAGGGGAGCTGTTTTTT. Translated, it gives CASSPIRPDRVVGELFF.

The chain couples TRBV6-5 to TRBJ2-2, with D possibly called TRBD1 or TRBD2 (6 bases each). Trimming pared 0 bases from V and 5 bases from J, leaving 13 bases between. CDR1 is MNHEY and CDR2 is SVGAGI in the germline V gene. This CDR3 has 16 amino acids. CDR3 region: CASSYSRTGRTGELFF. The CDR3 DNA is TGTGCCAGCAGTTACTCGAGAACAGGGAGGACCGGGGAGCTGTTTTTT.

The chain is built from TRBV19 and TRBJ2-7, with 9 bases fitting TRBD1. The V segment lost 6 bases and the J segment 5 bases; nucleotides outside the gene matches: 11. Germline V gene sequence: CDR1 LNHDA, CDR2 SQIVND (reference sequence). The CDR3 is 15 amino acids. The CDR3 bases are TGTGCCAGTAGACAATCCGGGACAGGGAGCCACGAGCAGTACTTC. Its translation is CASRQSGTGSHEQYF. Full variable domain (remainder filled in from reference TRBV19 and TRBJ2-7): DGGITQSPKYLFRKEGQNVTLSCEQNLNHDAMYWYRQDPGQGLRLIYYSQIVNDFQKGDIAEGYSVSREKKESFPLTVTSAQKNPTAFYLCASRQSGTGSHEQYFGPGTRLTVT.

The genes are TRBV27 and TRBJ2-7, with TRBD2 as a possible D gene (5 bases). V dropped 4 bases and J dropped 5 bases, with 15 bases sitting between them. The CDR3 is 14 residues long. The germline gives CDR1 MNHEY, CDR2 SMNVEV (reference sequence). The CDR3 nucleotides are TGTGCCAGCAGTTCACTAGTCGACCCGCACGAGCAGTACTTC. Encoded protein: CASSSLVDPHEQYF.

V is TRBV7-9 and J is TRBJ1-3; 7 bases map to TRBD1. Germline V gene lookup returns CDR1 SEHNR and CDR2 FQNEAQ (reference sequence). The CDR3 is 15 amino acids. With 1 base clipped from V and 4 bases from J, the junction kept 4 bases outside the gene matches. The CDR3, as DNA: TGTGCCAGCAGCTTAGGGCGGGACAGAGGAAACACCATATATTTT. Translated, it gives CASSLGRDRGNTIYF.

The CDR3 nucleotides are TGTGCCAGCAGCTTAGAAGGTTGGCAGTACTTC. Its translation is CASSLEGWQYF. The chain links TRBV11-2 to TRBJ2-7, with unresolved D. CDR1 and CDR2 (germline): SGHAT, FQNNGV. V lost 0 bases and J 9 bases, leaving 6 bases between the germline ends. The CDR3 runs 11 residues.

This clone was detected a few times. This rearrangement joins TRBV27 to TRBJ1-4; no clear D. Germline-derived CDR1 and CDR2 are MNHEY and SMNVEV (reference sequence). V was cut by 0 bases and J by 7 bases, with 18 bases left in between. The CDR3 is made up of 17 amino acids. In DNA, the CDR3 is TGTGCCAGCAGTTTATCGAATTTTCGGGGAGTGGCTGAAAAACTGTTTTTT. Its translation is CASSLSNFRGVAEKLFF.

The chain is built from TRBV28 and TRBJ1-5; 10 bases map to TRBD1. The CDR3 totals 16 residues. V dropped 10 bases and J dropped 0; count of bases not matched to a gene: 9. Per the germline V gene, CDR1 is MDHEN and CDR2 is SYDVKM. The CDR3 DNA is TGTGCCACAGCGGGGGACAGGGGATATAGCAATCAGCCCCAGCATTTT. It codes for CATAGDRGYSNQPQHF.

This sequence joins TRBV5-1 and TRBJ2-5; D gene uncertain. CDR3 size: 13 residues. V shed 1 base and J shed 1 base, with 5 bases lying between them. In germline, CDR1 is SGHRS, CDR2 YFSETQ. The CDR3 region is CASSLSIQETQYF. CDR3 DNA sequence: TGCGCCAGCAGCTTGTCCATCCAAGAGACCCAGTACTTC.

This clone appeared once. The V gene is TRBV30, the J gene TRBJ1-5, with D perhaps TRBD1 (5 bases). Germline assignment: CDR1 GTSNPN and CDR2 SVGIG (reference sequence). The V end was cut by 1 base, the J end by 6 bases, with 10 bases between. This CDR3 has 13 residues. CDR3 sequence reads: CAWSDVGGQPQHF. The CDR3 bases are TGTGCCTGGAGTGATGTGGGGGGTCAGCCCCAGCATTTT. Based on the CDR3 plus reference TRBV30 and TRBJ1-5, the full variable domain is SQTIHQWPATLVQPVGSPLSLECTVEGTSNPNLYWYRQAAGRGLQLLFYSVGIGQISSEVPQNLSASRPQDRQFILSSKKLLLSDSGFYLCAWSDVGGQPQHFGDGTRLSIL.

The rearrangement uses TRBV6-5 and TRBJ1-5, with unresolved D. The CDR3 consists of 14 residues. The germline V and J ends were trimmed by 6 bases and 4 bases, with 13 bases remaining between them. Germline V CDR1 and CDR2: MNHEY, SVGAGI. This CDR3 reads CASSSDGINQPQHF. The CDR3 bases are TGTGCCAGCAGCTCTGACGGGATTAATCAGCCCCAGCATTTT.